Following are 20 T cell receptor beta chains from one sample sequenced in a study of beta chain features in type 1 diabetes. The investigators reverse transcribed all of the isolated RNA, so they sequenced expressed TCRB transcripts. Sequenced by immunoSEQ multiplex PCR; TCRdb stores in-frame clones only, minus some. Of around 400,000 clones listed, roughly 12% were seen once; the top ten hold around 0.02%. Sequencing was performed on naive CD4+ T cells from blood. These receptors were taken from a man younger than 35 in good health.

This chain joins TRBV29-1 and TRBJ1-3, with D tentatively TRBD1 (5 bases). This CDR3 spans 16 amino acids. With 8 bases removed from V and 0 bases from J, the gap between germline ends came to 20 bases. Germline values: CDR1 SQVTM, CDR2 ANQGSEA. CDR3 DNA sequence: TGCAGCATTTCGGACCCGAAGGGGATCTCTGGAAACACCATATATTTT. Translated: CSISDPKGISGNTIYF.

This clone was detected a few times. V gene TRBV5-1 combines with J gene TRBJ2-3; 8 bases line up with TRBD1. V lost 3 bases, J lost 3 bases, and 9 bases stayed unmatched. Germline V lookup: CDR1 SGHRS, CDR2 YFSETQ. There are 16 residues in the CDR3. This CDR3 reads CASSSSGTGVTDTQYF. In nucleotides, the CDR3 is TGCGCCAGCAGCTCATCCGGGACAGGAGTTACAGATACGCAGTATTTT.

The rearrangement joins TRBV15 to TRBJ1-4; TRBD1 matches at 7 bases. The CDR3 runs to 15 residues. V gave up 6 bases and J gave up 5 bases; unmatched junction bases: 9. The V gene's germline CDR1 is LNHNV and CDR2 YYDKDF (reference sequence). CDR3 DNA: TGTGCCACCAGTTATCCGGGACAGAGGAATGAAAAACTGTTTTTT. Translating it yields CATSYPGQRNEKLFF.

The V and J genes are TRBV7-2 and TRBJ1-1; D remains unclear. Trimming took 5 bases from V and 10 from J, leaving 23 bases between them. This CDR3 comprises 15 residues. CDR1 SGHTA and CDR2 FQGNSA come from the germline V gene. The CDR3 is CASSPPGSSGVVAFF. The CDR3 nucleotides are TGTGCCAGCAGCCCTCCGGGGAGTTCGGGCGTCGTAGCTTTCTTT.

This clone turned up a few times. CDR3: CASADTYTEAFF. CDR3 nucleotide sequence: TGTGCCAGTGCCGACACCTACACTGAAGCTTTCTTT. The chain couples TRBV19 to TRBJ1-1, with D unresolved. V was cut by 8 bases and J by 3 bases, with 10 bases left in between. In germline, CDR1 is LNHDA, CDR2 SQIVND (reference sequence). The CDR3 has 12 amino acids.

The CDR3 loop reads CASTPGLAGNNEQFF. The CDR3 bases are TGTGCCAGCACCCCGGGACTAGCGGGGAACAATGAGCAGTTCTTC. The chain is built from TRBV7-3 and TRBJ2-1; TRBD2 matches 13 bases. V lost 7 bases to trimming and J lost 5 bases; unmatched junction nucleotides: 5. This CDR3 has 15 residues. The germline gives CDR1 SGHTA, CDR2 FQGTGA.

The chain recombines TRBV7-2 with TRBJ1-2; TRBD1 is a possible D gene (5 bases). Trimming took off 1 base at V and 6 bases at J, with 15 bases between the two ends. The CDR3 runs 15 residues. Germline V gene lookup returns CDR1 SGHTA and CDR2 FQGNSA. This CDR3 reads CASSLEPLFRDGYTF. CDR3 sequence (DNA): TGTGCCAGCAGCTTAGAACCCCTTTTCAGGGATGGCTACACCTTC.

This clone was seen more than once but under ten times. The V call is TRBV19, the J call TRBJ2-2; 9 nucleotides line up with TRBD2. V lost 5 bases, J lost 4 bases, and 8 bases stayed unmatched. CDR3 length: 16 amino acids. The V gene's germline CDR1 is LNHDA and CDR2 SQIVND (reference sequence). The CDR3 reads CASSDPAGGVTGELFF. Written as DNA, the CDR3 is TGTGCCAGTAGTGACCCCGCGGGAGGGGTCACCGGGGAGCTGTTTTTT.

There are a few counts of this clone. The V and J genes are TRBV6-6 and TRBJ2-5; maybe TRBD1 (5 bases). The J call may not be correct, given that the DNA end is closer to TRBJ2-7. The CDR3 runs to 13 residues. The germline CDR1 and CDR2 sequences are MNHNY and SVGAGI (reference sequence). DNA of the CDR3: TGTGCCAGCAGTTTTGGACACCTCTACGAGCAGTACTTC. It translates to CASSFGHLYEQYF.

The chain carries TRBV20-1 and TRBJ1-1; D may be TRBD1 (5 bases). Trimming removed 6 bases at V and 5 bases at J, with 7 bases between. The CDR3 has 10 amino acids. Germline V gene data show CDR1 as DFQATT and CDR2 as SNEGSKA (reference sequence). Here the CDR3 DNA reads TGCAGTGCGGGGGGGACTGAAGCTTTCTTT. This translates into CSAGGTEAFF.

The V call is TRBV18, the J call TRBJ2-3; D remains unclear. V lost 3 bases and J lost 1, with 14 bases in between. CDR3 length: 16 residues. The germline V gene has CDR1 KGHSH and CDR2 LQKENI. The CDR3: CASSPTQNTGTDTQYF. As DNA, the CDR3 is TGTGCCAGCTCACCTACACAGAATACCGGCACAGATACGCAGTATTTT. Filled out from reference TRBV18 and TRBJ2-3, the complete variable domain reads NAGVMQNPRHLVRRRGQEARLRCSPMKGHSHVYWYRQLPEEGLKFMVYLQKENIIDESGMPKERFSAEFPKEGPSILRIQQVVRGDSAAYFCASSPTQNTGTDTQYFGPGTRLTVL.

This clone came up a few times. This chain joins TRBV7-6 and TRBJ2-1; 8 bases fit TRBD1. CDR3 size: 17 residues. Germline loops: CDR1 SGHVS, CDR2 FNYEAQ. Losses at the gene ends were 2 bases for V and 4 bases for J; bases not matched to a gene: 10. The CDR3 DNA reads as TGTGCCAGCAGCTTATTCCCACCGAGGACAGGGTACAATGAGCAGTTCTTC. Its protein product is CASSLFPPRTGYNEQFF. The whole variable domain, remainder taken from reference TRBV7-6 and TRBJ2-1, is GAGVSQSPRYKVTKRGQDVALRCDPISGHVSLYWYRQALGQGPEFLTYFNYEAQQDKSGLPNDRFSAERPEGSISTLTIQRTEQRDSAMYRCASSLFPPRTGYNEQFFGPGTRLTVL.

The V and J genes are TRBV5-1 and TRBJ2-3; 8 nucleotides line up with TRBD1. The CDR3 sequence is 15 residues long. After removal of 4 bases from V and 1 base from J, the junction contained 5 bases not matched to a gene. The germline V gene has CDR1 SGHRS and CDR2 YFSETQ. In DNA, the CDR3 is TGCGCCAGCAGCATTCAGGGGGCAGGCACAGATACGCAGTATTTT. Protein product: CASSIQGAGTDTQYF.

The rearrangement uses TRBV7-6 and TRBJ2-5, with a possible D match to TRBD2 (5 bases). The CDR3 consists of 14 residues. Germline lookup yields CDR1 SGHVS and CDR2 FNYEAQ. The ends were cut back, 5 bases at V and 1 base at J, with 11 bases in the middle. The CDR3 region is CASSAGAVQETQYF. DNA for the CDR3: TGTGCCAGCAGCGCAGGAGCGGTCCAAGAGACCCAGTACTTC.

The chain is built from TRBV27 and TRBJ2-2; D possibly corresponds to TRBD2 (6 bases). V lost 3 bases and J lost 5, with 7 bases in between. The CDR3 has 13 residues. The V gene's germline CDR1 is MNHEY and CDR2 SMNVEV (reference sequence). The CDR3 spells CASSFRGTGELFF. CDR3 bases: TGTGCCAGCAGTTTTCGGGGGACCGGGGAGCTGTTTTTT.

This clone was counted only a few times. The rearrangement links TRBV7-2 to TRBJ2-7; D unresolved. The germline CDR1 and CDR2 sequences are SGHTA and FQGNSA. The V gene lost 5 bases and the J gene lost 0 bases, with 5 bases spanning the gap. This CDR3 is built from 12 residues. The CDR3 region is CASSPHSYEQYF. DNA for the CDR3: TGTGCCAGCAGCCCCCACTCCTACGAGCAGTACTTC.

This clone was picked up a small number of times. The chain couples TRBV7-2 to TRBJ2-5; a weak D match, TRBD2 (7 bases). The V end was cut by 4 bases, the J end by 4 bases, with 22 bases between. Per germline, CDR1 SGHTA and CDR2 FQGNSA. The CDR3 runs to 17 residues. DNA of the CDR3: TGTGCCAGCAGCTCCGGGGGGCTAGCGACCCCCAGAGAGACCCAGTACTTC. Translation: CASSSGGLATPRETQYF.

The V call is TRBV11-3, the J call TRBJ1-5; D may be TRBD1 (5 bases). V lost 11 bases and J 2 bases, leaving 16 bases between the germline ends. Germline V gene sequence: CDR1 SGHNT, CDR2 YENEEA. This CDR3 region has 14 residues. DNA of the CDR3: TGTGCCGGCTGGCGGAGGGGCGGCAATCAGCCCCAGCATTTT. It codes for CAGWRRGGNQPQHF.

This clone came up a few times. The rearrangement uses TRBV11-2 and TRBJ2-3, with TRBD1 as a possible D gene (6 bases). V lost 4 bases to trimming and J lost 7 bases, with 15 bases between them. Per germline, CDR1 SGHAT and CDR2 FQNNGV. CDR3 length: 14 amino acids. The CDR3, as DNA: TGTGCCAGCAGCTGGGCAGGGGTGCCAAATACGCAGTATTTT. This gives the protein CASSWAGVPNTQYF.

In this sample, this clone turned up a few times. The gene calls are TRBV5-1 and TRBJ2-7, with 9 bases lining up with TRBD1. This CDR3 region has 15 residues. Trimming cost V 0 bases and J 6 bases; bases outside gene matches: 7. CDR1 is SGHRS and CDR2 is YFSETQ in the germline V gene. In DNA, the CDR3 is TGCGCCAGCAGCTTGGCGGACAGGGGATTTGGCGAGCAGTACTTC. Its protein product is CASSLADRGFGEQYF. Full variable domain (remainder filled in from reference TRBV5-1 and TRBJ2-7): KAGVTQTPRYLIKTRGQQVTLSCSPISGHRSVSWYQQTPGQGLQFLFEYFSETQRNKGNFPGRFSGRQFSNSRSEMNVSTLELGDSALYLCASSLADRGFGEQYFGPGTRLTVT.